This TCR beta chain derives from a study of cytomegalovirus exposure and HLA in healthy donors. Findings and limits, study-wide: Earlier findings revealed that most TCR beta V segments proved productive either about 87% or about 30% of the time. Several of the most significant clusters appeared linked to common viral pathogens, based on a later analysis. Analysis was carried out at a later point, and it linked a missense DCLRE1C variant to TCR beta V- and J-gene trimming.

Amplification used 60 Vbeta primers and 13 Jbeta primers. Measured with immunoSEQ multiplex PCR; TCRdb has only the in-frame clones, and not every one. The repertoire holds 100,000 to 150,000 clones, with about 71% as singletons. In germline, CDR1 is MDHEN, CDR2 SYDVKM. This CDR3 has 15 amino acids. The V gene lost 3 bases and the J gene lost 1 base, with 11 bases spanning the gap. A note on this clone: Its specificity is not known.

Donors counted as nominally healthy when sampled, yet unrecorded immune exposures were likely. The source of this sequence is a woman aged 45-65 years in good health and CMV-seronegative. Sequenced input: PBMCs. The chain uses TRBV28 and TRBJ2-3; D not certain. CDR3 DNA: TGTGCCAGCAGTTTGTTTCAGGTGGGCACAGATACGCAGTATTTT. Protein: CASSLFQVGTDTQYF.